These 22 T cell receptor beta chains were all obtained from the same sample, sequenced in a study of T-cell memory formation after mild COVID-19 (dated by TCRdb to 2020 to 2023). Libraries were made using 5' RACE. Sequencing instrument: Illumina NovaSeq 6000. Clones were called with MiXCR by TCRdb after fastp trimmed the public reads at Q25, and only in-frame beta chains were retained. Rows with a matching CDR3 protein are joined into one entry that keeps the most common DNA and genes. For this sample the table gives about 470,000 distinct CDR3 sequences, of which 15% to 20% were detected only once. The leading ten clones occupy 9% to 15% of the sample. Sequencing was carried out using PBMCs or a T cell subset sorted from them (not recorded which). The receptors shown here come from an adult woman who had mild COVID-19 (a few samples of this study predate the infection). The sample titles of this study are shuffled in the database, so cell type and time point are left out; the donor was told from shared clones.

CDR3 nucleotide sequence: TGTGCCAGCAGCCTACAGGGGGCGGTGAATGAGCAGTTCTTC. Encoded protein: CASSLQGAVNEQFF. This chain connects TRBV12-3 or TRBV12-4 to TRBJ2-1; the match to TRBD1 covers 9 bases. CDR3 length equals 14 residues. Trimming took 6 bases from V and 7 from J; bases not matched to a gene: 7.

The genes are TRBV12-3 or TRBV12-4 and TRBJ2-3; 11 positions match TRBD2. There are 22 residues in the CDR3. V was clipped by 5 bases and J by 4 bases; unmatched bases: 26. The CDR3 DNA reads TGTGCCAGCAGTCCCTTAATCGACTGGGTAGGATCGACTAGCGGGAACGCAGATACGCAGTATTTT. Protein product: CASSPLIDWVGSTSGNADTQYF.

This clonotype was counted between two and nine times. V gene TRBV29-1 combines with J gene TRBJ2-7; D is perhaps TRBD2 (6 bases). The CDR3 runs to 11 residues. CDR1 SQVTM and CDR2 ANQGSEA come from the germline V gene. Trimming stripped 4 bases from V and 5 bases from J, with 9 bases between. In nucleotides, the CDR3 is TGCAGCGTTGTTGGAGGGCACGAGCAGTACTTC. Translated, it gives CSVVGGHEQYF.

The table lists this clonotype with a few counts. The CDR3 protein is CASLGGNYGYTF. The CDR3 DNA reads as TGTGCCAGCCTAGGCGGGAACTATGGCTACACCTTC. This rearrangement joins TRBV3-1 to TRBJ1-2; D unresolved. The V end was cut by 8 bases, the J end by 2 bases, with 9 bases between. Germline values: CDR1 LGHDT, CDR2 YNNKEL (reference sequence). The CDR3 totals 12 residues.

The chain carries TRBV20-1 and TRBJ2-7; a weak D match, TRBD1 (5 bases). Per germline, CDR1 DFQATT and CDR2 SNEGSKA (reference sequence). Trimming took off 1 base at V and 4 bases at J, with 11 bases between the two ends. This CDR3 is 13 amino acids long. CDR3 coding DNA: TGCAGTGCTAGAGTAAAGACAGAGTACGAGCAGTACTTC. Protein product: CSARVKTEYEQYF.

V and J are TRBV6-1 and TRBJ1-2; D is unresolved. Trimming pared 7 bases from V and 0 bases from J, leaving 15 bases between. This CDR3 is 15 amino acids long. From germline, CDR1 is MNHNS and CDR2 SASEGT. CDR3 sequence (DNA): TGTGCCAGCAACCGCGGCAGGACGACTAACTATGGCTACACCTTC. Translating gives CASNRGRTTNYGYTF.

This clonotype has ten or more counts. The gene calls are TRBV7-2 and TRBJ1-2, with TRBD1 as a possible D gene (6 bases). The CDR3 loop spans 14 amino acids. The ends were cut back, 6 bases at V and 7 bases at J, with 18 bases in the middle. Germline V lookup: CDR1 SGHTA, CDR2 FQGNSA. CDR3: CASSSVRGGGGYTF. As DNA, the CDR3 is TGTGCCAGCAGTTCCGTCCGGGGGGGCGGTGGCTACACCTTC.

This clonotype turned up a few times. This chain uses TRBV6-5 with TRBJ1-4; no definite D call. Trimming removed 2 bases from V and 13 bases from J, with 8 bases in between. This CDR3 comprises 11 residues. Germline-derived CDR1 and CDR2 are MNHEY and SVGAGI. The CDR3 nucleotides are TGTGCCAGCAGTTACGACGGAAGACTGTTTTTT. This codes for CASSYDGRLFF.

CDR3 protein: CASSPGQGRYGYTF. DNA for the CDR3: TGCGCCAGCAGCCCGGGACAGGGACGATATGGCTACACCTTC. This chain connects TRBV5-1 to TRBJ1-2; TRBD1 agrees at 9 bases. Per the germline V gene, CDR1 is SGHRS and CDR2 is YFSETQ. This CDR3 contains 14 residues. Unmatched junction bases numbered 6, after V lost 4 bases and J lost 5 bases.

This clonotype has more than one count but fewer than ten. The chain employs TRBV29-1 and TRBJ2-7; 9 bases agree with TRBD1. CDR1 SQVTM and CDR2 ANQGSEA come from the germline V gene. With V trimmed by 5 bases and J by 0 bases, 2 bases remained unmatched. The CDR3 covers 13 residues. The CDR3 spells CSVRDRDSYEQYF. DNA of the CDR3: TGCAGCGTTCGGGACAGGGACTCCTACGAGCAGTACTTC.

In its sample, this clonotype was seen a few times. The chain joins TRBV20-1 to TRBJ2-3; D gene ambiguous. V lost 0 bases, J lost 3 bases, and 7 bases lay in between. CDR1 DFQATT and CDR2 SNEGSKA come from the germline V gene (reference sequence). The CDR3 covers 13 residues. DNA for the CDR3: TGCAGTGCTAGAGATCCCCTGACAGATACGCAGTATTTT. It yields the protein CSARDPLTDTQYF.

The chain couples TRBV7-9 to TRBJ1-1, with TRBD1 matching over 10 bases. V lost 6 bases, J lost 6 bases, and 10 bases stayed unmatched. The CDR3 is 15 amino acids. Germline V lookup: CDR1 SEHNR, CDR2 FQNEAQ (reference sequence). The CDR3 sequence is CASRGLGTGEAEAFF. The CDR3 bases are TGTGCCAGCAGGGGCCTCGGGACAGGGGAGGCTGAAGCTTTCTTT.

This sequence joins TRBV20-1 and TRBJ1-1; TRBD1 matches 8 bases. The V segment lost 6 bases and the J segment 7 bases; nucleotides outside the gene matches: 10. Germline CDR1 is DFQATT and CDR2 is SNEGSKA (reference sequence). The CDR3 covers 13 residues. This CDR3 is CSAPGQVEGEAFF. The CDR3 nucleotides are TGCAGTGCACCGGGACAGGTGGAGGGTGAAGCTTTCTTT.

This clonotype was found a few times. The CDR3 protein is CASSTFRGLRETQYF. DNA of the CDR3: TGTGCCAGCAGTACCTTCAGGGGGCTCCGGGAGACCCAGTACTTC. This chain connects TRBV27 to TRBJ2-5; 8 bases line up with TRBD1. The germline V gene has CDR1 MNHEY and CDR2 SMNVEV (reference sequence). With 5 bases clipped from V and 5 bases from J, the junction kept 10 bases outside the gene matches. The CDR3 length is 15 residues.

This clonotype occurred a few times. CDR3 residues: CASSQVGLAGHSTDTQYF. The CDR3 DNA reads TGTGCCAGCAGCCAAGTCGGGCTAGCGGGTCATAGCACAGATACGCAGTATTTT. The chain combines TRBV11-2 with TRBJ2-3; 8 bases align to TRBD2. Trimming removed 5 bases from V and 0 bases from J; junction bases left unmatched: 13. CDR3 length equals 18 residues. CDR1 is SGHAT, CDR2 FQNNGV, per germline.

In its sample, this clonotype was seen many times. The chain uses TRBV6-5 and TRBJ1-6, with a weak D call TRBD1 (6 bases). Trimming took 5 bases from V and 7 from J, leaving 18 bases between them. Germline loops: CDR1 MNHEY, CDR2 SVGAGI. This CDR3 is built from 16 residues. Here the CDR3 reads CASSLNLQGWNSPLHF. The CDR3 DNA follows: TGTGCCAGCAGTCTAAATTTACAGGGTTGGAATTCACCCCTCCACTTT.

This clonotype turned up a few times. The CDR3 region is CASSQVGWGGYTF. The CDR3 DNA sequence: TGCGCCAGCAGCCAAGTCGGATGGGGGGGCTACACCTTC. The V and J genes are TRBV4-1 and TRBJ1-2; D is perhaps TRBD1 (5 bases). This CDR3 contains 13 residues. The V end lost 1 base, the J end lost 8 bases, and 11 bases lay between the germline ends. From germline, CDR1 is MGHRA and CDR2 YSYEKL.

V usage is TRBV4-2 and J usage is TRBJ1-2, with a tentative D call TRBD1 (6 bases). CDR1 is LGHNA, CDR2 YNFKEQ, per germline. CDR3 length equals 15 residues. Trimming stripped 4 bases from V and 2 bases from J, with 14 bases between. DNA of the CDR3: TGTGCCAGCAGCCCAGAAGGACAGAACAACTATGGCTACACCTTC. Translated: CASSPEGQNNYGYTF.

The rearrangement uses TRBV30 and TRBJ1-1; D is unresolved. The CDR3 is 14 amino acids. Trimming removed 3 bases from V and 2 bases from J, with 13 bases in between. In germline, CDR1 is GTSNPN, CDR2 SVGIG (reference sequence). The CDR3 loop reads CAWSPLAGNTEAFF. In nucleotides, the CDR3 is TGTGCCTGGAGCCCCCTCGCGGGAAACACTGAAGCTTTCTTT.

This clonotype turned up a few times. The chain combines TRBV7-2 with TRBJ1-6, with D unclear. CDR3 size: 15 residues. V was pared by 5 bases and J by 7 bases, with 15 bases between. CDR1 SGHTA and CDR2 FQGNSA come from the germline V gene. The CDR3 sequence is CASSLNRLGNSPLHF. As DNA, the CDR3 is TGTGCCAGCAGCCTCAATCGGCTGGGGAATTCACCCCTCCACTTT. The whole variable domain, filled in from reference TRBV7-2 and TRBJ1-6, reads GAGVSQSPSNKVTEKGKDVELRCDPISGHTALYWYRQSLGQGLEFLIYFQGNSAPDKSGLPSDRFSAERTGGSVSTLTIQRTQQEDSAVYLCASSLNRLGNSPLHFGNGTRLTVT.

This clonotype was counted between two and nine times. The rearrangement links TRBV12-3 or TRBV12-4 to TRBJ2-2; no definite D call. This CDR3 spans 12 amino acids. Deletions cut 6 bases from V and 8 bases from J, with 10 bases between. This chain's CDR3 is CASSLRFGELFF. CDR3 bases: TGTGCCAGCAGCCTGAGGTTTGGGGAGCTGTTTTTT.

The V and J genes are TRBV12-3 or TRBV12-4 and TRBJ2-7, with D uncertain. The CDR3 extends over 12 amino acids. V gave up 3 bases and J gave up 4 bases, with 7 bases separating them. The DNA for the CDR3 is TGTGCCAGCAGTTTCTACCGTTACGAGCAGTACTTC. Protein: CASSFYRYEQYF.